This TCR beta chain was identified in a study of T cells in Graves' hyperthyroidism and ophthalmopathy. Amplified regions were TCR beta CDR3 sequences from RNA transcripts. First-round RT-PCR with HTBI primers amplified the TCR CDR3 region. One entry per CDR3 protein, called by TCRdb with MiXCR from the multiplex PCR reads. The table records about 500,000 distinct CDR3 sequences, around 15% of them present only once. Orbital computed tomography, thyroid ultrasound, serum thyroxine and TRAb, and clinical symptoms together informed the diagnoses. The CDR3 consists of 14 residues. Looked up from germline, CDR1 is SGHVS and CDR2 is FQNEAQ. Trimming pared 2 bases from V and 0 bases from J, leaving 8 bases between. Many counts were recorded for this clonotype.

This TCR was recovered from a woman aged 18-29 years with Graves' hyperthyroidism. Sequencing was done on a sample of blood. J is TRBJ2-7 and V is TRBV7-8, with a tentative D call TRBD1 (5 bases). The DNA for the CDR3 is TGTGCCAGCAGCTTATATGACAGCTCCTACGAGCAGTACTTC. This gives the protein CASSLYDSSYEQYF.